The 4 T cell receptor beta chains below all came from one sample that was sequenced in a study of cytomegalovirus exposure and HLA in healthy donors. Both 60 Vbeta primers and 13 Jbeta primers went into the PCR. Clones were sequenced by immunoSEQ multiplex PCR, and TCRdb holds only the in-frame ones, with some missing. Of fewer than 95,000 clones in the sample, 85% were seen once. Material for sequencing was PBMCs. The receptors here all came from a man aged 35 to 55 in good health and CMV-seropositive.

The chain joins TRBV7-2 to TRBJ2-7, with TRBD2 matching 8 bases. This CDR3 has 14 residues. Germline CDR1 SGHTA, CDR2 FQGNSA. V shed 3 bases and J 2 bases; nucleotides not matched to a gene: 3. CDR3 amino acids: CASSLLAGTYEQYF. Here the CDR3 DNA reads TGTGCCAGCAGCTTGCTAGCGGGCACCTACGAGCAGTACTTC.

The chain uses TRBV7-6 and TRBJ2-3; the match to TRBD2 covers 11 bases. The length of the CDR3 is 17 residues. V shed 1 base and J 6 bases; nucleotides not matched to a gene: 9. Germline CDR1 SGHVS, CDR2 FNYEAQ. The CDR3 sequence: CASSLGASGGTGDTQYF. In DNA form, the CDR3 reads TGTGCCAGCAGCTTAGGGGCTAGCGGGGGGACAGGCGATACGCAGTATTTT.

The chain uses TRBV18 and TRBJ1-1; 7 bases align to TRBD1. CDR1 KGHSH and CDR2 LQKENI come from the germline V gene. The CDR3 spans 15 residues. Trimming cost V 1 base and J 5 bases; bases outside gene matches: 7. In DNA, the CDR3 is TGTGCCAGCTCACCACGGCAGGGGGTGGGGACTGAAGCTTTCTTT. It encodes CASSPRQGVGTEAFF.

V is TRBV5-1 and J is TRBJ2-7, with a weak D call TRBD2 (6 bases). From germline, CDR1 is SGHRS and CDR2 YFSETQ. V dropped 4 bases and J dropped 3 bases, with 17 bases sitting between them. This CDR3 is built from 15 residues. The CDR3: CASSTQAGGFYEQYF. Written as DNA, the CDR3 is TGCGCCAGCAGCACTCAAGCGGGCGGGTTCTACGAGCAGTACTTC.